This T cell receptor beta chain was sequenced during a study of lymphopenia after photon versus proton radiotherapy. The V gene lost 2 bases and the J gene lost 1 base, with 9 bases spanning the gap. The germline V gene encodes CDR1 MNHNS and CDR2 SASEGT. The CDR3 runs 15 residues. With regard to this clone: Its cognate antigen is unknown.

Sequencing used immunoSEQ multiplex PCR; TCRdb keeps in-frame clones, though not all of them. The sample lists tens of thousands of clones; around 83% were seen once. Study conclusions and caveats: Post-nadir diversity loss with photons came from oligoclonal expansion, particularly CD8+ Temra cells. Under photons, naive T cells and diversity fell while effector/memory populations rose.

Specimen: peripheral blood, collected from a patient treated with photon-based radiotherapy. The rearrangement links TRBV6-1 to TRBJ1-5; D unresolved. This TCR was sampled from a man in his forties or fifties with gastric cancer. In DNA form, the CDR3 reads TGTGCCAGCAGTGAATGGGGTGGGAGCAATCAGCCCCAGCATTTT. Residues: CASSEWGGSNQPQHF.